This entry features one T cell receptor beta chain sequence. The V and J ends lost 2 bases and 4 bases, in that order; junction bases with no gene match: 3. CDR1 and CDR2 from the germline V gene are LGHDT and YNNKEL (reference sequence). The CDR3 length is 14 residues. Authors' analysis steps: Reference gene primer amplification yielded estimated nucleated cell counts. Clones were sequenced by immunoSEQ multiplex PCR, and TCRdb holds only the in-frame ones, with some missing. V and J calls and clone size are copied from that table; D and trimming were computed from the DNA. The sample includes over 65,000 clones, around 81% of them seen just once. The data stem from a study of blood T cell repertoires in COVID-19. Study summary: PBMCs, B-cell-depleted T cells, or T cells were the source of the cDNA or gDNA that made up the material.

This chain uses TRBV3-1 (or the pseudogene TRBV3-2) with TRBJ1-2, with TRBD1 matching over 8 bases. The source material was peripheral blood. This receptor was taken from a man at least 80 years old with active or convalescent COVID-19. CDR3 DNA: TGTGCCAGCAGCCAAAACAGGGGGAGCTATGGCTACACCTTC. Protein product: CASSQNRGSYGYTF.